These 19 T cell receptor beta chains were sequenced from one sample in a study of graft-versus-host responses after intestinal transplantation. TCRdb keeps only in-frame clones here, not all; method: immunoSEQ multiplex PCR. The sample shows about 110,000 clones, around 90% of them seen only once. Their antigens remain unidentified. The material sequenced was unstimulated CD4+ T cells sorted from spleen or lymph node cells, taken before transplant. Receptors were obtained from a human donor who was the organ donor for an intestinal transplant.

The chain employs TRBV19 and TRBJ2-3; D not certain. V was pared by 6 bases and J by 4 bases, with 5 bases between. This CDR3 spans 11 amino acids. CDR1 LNHDA and CDR2 SQIVND come from the germline V gene (reference sequence). Here the CDR3 reads CASSEADTQYF. CDR3 nucleotide sequence: TGTGCCAGTAGCGAGGCAGATACGCAGTATTTT.

The chain uses TRBV7-8 and TRBJ1-2, with TRBD1 matching over 7 bases. The CDR3 has 14 amino acids. The trim removed 5 bases at V and 8 bases at J, leaving 11 bases unmatched. The germline gives CDR1 SGHVS, CDR2 FQNEAQ. Written as DNA, the CDR3 is TGTGCCAGCAGCAGAACGGGACAGTCGTACGGCTACACCTTC. Residues: CASSRTGQSYGYTF. The full variable domain, in which reference TRBV7-8 and TRBJ1-2 provide the parts outside the CDR3, is GAGVSQSPRYKVAKRGQDVALRCDPISGHVSLFWYQQALGQGPEFLTYFQNEAQLDKSGLPSDRFFAERPEGSVSTLKIQRTQQEDSAVYLCASSRTGQSYGYTFGSGTRLTVV.

The sample holds one count of this clone. The rearrangement joins TRBV6-6 to TRBJ2-7, with D maybe TRBD2 (6 bases). CDR3 length equals 14 residues. Germline CDR1 and CDR2: MNHNY and SVGAGI (reference sequence). Trimming took 7 bases from V and 2 from J, leaving 15 bases between them. In DNA, the CDR3 is TGTGCCAGCACTCATCTGGGCGGGACCTACGAGCAGTACTTC. Translating it yields CASTHLGGTYEQYF.

This chain links TRBV18 with TRBJ1-5; possibly TRBD1 for D (5 bases). Germline V lookup: CDR1 KGHSH, CDR2 LQKENI. CDR3 size: 14 residues. The V end lost 3 bases, the J end lost 5 bases, and 11 bases lay between the germline ends. The CDR3 coding sequence is TGTGCCAGCTCACCTACCTTGGGGGATCAGCCCCAGCATTTT. Translation: CASSPTLGDQPQHF.

V is TRBV27 and J is TRBJ2-3, with D maybe TRBD2 (6 bases). CDR1 and CDR2 from the germline V gene are MNHEY and SMNVEV (reference sequence). Between the trimmed V and J ends, which lost 3 bases and 6 bases, there was a span of 13 bases. CDR3 length equals 14 residues. The CDR3 protein is CASSLGGRRDTQYF. The CDR3 coding sequence is TGTGCCAGCAGTTTGGGAGGCCGCCGGGATACGCAGTATTTT.

The chain is built from TRBV11-3 and TRBJ2-3, with TRBD2 identical over 10 bases. Germline assignment: CDR1 SGHNT and CDR2 YENEEA. CDR3 length: 13 amino acids. V shed 8 bases and J 5 bases; nucleotides not matched to a gene: 4. The CDR3 loop reads CASGRLAGDTQYF. The CDR3 DNA sequence: TGTGCCAGCGGGCGACTAGCGGGAGATACGCAGTATTTT.

The CDR3 DNA reads TGTGCCAGCAGCTTAGCACTAGTACCCTACGAGCAGTACTTC. Protein product: CASSLALVPYEQYF. This chain links TRBV7-9 with TRBJ2-7; a possible D gene is TRBD2 (5 bases). The CDR3 spans 14 residues. Germline CDR1 SEHNR, CDR2 FQNEAQ (reference sequence). Trimming removed 0 bases from V and 2 bases from J, with 8 bases in between.

The CDR3 sequence: CASSRRTGRGNYGYTF. The DNA for the CDR3 is TGTGCCAGCAGCCGTCGGACAGGGCGCGGAAACTATGGCTACACCTTC. The V and J genes are TRBV5-4 and TRBJ1-2, with TRBD1 matching 8 bases. The germline CDR1 and CDR2 sequences are SGHNT and YYREEE (reference sequence). The CDR3 is made up of 16 amino acids. The trim removed 4 bases at V and 2 bases at J, leaving 10 bases unmatched.

The chain recombines TRBV4-3 with TRBJ1-2; D is possibly TRBD1 (5 bases). The V and J ends lost 3 bases and 8 bases respectively, with 10 bases between them. CDR3 length: 12 amino acids. CDR1 is LGHNA, CDR2 YSLEER, per germline. This CDR3 is CASSHGAGGYTF. Written as DNA, the CDR3 is TGCGCCAGCAGCCATGGGGCGGGGGGCTACACCTTC.

This clone appeared a few times. The rearrangement uses TRBV10-3 and TRBJ1-1, with a possible D match to TRBD1 (5 bases). The V end lost 0 bases, the J end lost 3 bases, and 11 bases lay between the germline ends. CDR1 is ENHRY, CDR2 SYGVKD, per germline. CDR3 length: 15 residues. The CDR3 region is CAISESRGGDTEAFF. As DNA, the CDR3 is TGTGCCATCAGTGAGTCGAGGGGAGGGGACACTGAAGCTTTCTTT.

The chain is built from TRBV2 and TRBJ2-7, with TRBD2 as a possible D gene (6 bases). The V end lost 3 bases, the J end lost 1 base, and 13 bases lay between the germline ends. Germline-derived CDR1 and CDR2 are SNHLY and FYNNEI. This CDR3 spans 15 amino acids. CDR3 nucleotides: TGTGCCAGCAGTGAGGGAAGGCGGGGATCCTACGAGCAGTACTTC. It is translated as CASSEGRRGSYEQYF.

The chain couples TRBV29-1 to TRBJ2-7, with 9 bases aligning to TRBD1. The CDR3 extends over 14 amino acids. The J segment lost 5 bases and the V segment lost 4 bases, leaving 9 bases of the junction unmatched. Germline V gives CDR1 SQVTM, CDR2 ANQGSEA. CDR3 nucleotides: TGCAGCGTTGTTGGGGACAGGGATCTTAACGAGCAGTACTTC. It encodes CSVVGDRDLNEQYF.

This clone has just one count. The gene calls are TRBV7-2 and TRBJ2-5; D unclear. Trimming cost V 5 bases and J 5 bases, with 6 bases left between them. CDR1 is SGHTA and CDR2 is FQGNSA in the germline V gene. This CDR3 is built from 11 residues. CDR3 nucleotides: TGTGCCAGCAGCCTATCCGAGACCCAGTACTTC. It yields the protein CASSLSETQYF.

The chain links TRBV5-6 to TRBJ2-3; D is uncertain. V lost 0 bases and J lost 4, with 3 bases in between. There are 12 residues in the CDR3. CDR1 SGHDT and CDR2 YYEEEE come from the germline V gene. CDR3 bases: TGTGCCAGCAGCTTGGCCCCAGATACGCAGTATTTT. Its translation: CASSLAPDTQYF.

The gene calls are TRBV5-4 and TRBJ2-1, with unresolved D. Germline CDR1 is SGHNT and CDR2 is YYREEE (reference sequence). V lost 0 bases and J lost 4, with 5 bases in between. This CDR3 region has 13 residues. CDR3 in amino acids: CASSLGIYNEQFF. CDR3 nucleotide sequence: TGTGCCAGCAGCTTGGGCATATACAATGAGCAGTTCTTC.

About this clone itself: Other DNA sequences in the sample encode the same CDR3. J is TRBJ2-2 and V is TRBV10-3; D unclear. Trimming took off 4 bases at V and 5 bases at J, with 2 bases between the two ends. Germline CDR1 reads ENHRY; CDR2 reads SYGVKD. The CDR3 is made up of 11 amino acids. The CDR3 is CAISGTGELFF. CDR3 nucleotides: TGTGCCATCAGTGGTACCGGGGAGCTGTTTTTT.

In its sample, this clone was seen once. The chain employs TRBV5-6 and TRBJ2-5, with 8 bases fitting TRBD1. The CDR3 consists of 15 residues. V gave up 3 bases and J gave up 2 bases; unmatched junction bases: 6. Per the germline V gene, CDR1 is SGHDT and CDR2 is YYEEEE. The CDR3 loop reads CASSWDRRLQETQYF. In nucleotides, the CDR3 is TGTGCCAGCAGCTGGGACAGGCGCCTTCAAGAGACCCAGTACTTC.

CDR3 DNA sequence: TGTGCCAGCAGCCCCTCTCCGGTAGGGGGCGTTTCCTACGAGCAGTACTTC. Its translation: CASSPSPVGGVSYEQYF. The chain joins TRBV9 to TRBJ2-7; the match to TRBD1 covers 7 bases. Losses at the gene ends were 4 bases for V and 1 base for J; bases not matched to a gene: 14. The CDR3 runs 17 residues. Germline V gene lookup returns CDR1 SGDLS and CDR2 YYNGEE.

This clone turned up a few times. The chain recombines TRBV27 with TRBJ1-1; 10 bases are a match to TRBD1. The CDR3 sequence is 16 residues long. CDR1 MNHEY and CDR2 SMNVEV come from the germline V gene (reference sequence). V was clipped by 5 bases and J by 4 bases; unmatched bases: 10. The CDR3 loop is CASSADRGRGGTEAFF. CDR3 bases: TGTGCCAGCAGTGCAGACAGGGGGCGCGGGGGCACTGAAGCTTTCTTT.